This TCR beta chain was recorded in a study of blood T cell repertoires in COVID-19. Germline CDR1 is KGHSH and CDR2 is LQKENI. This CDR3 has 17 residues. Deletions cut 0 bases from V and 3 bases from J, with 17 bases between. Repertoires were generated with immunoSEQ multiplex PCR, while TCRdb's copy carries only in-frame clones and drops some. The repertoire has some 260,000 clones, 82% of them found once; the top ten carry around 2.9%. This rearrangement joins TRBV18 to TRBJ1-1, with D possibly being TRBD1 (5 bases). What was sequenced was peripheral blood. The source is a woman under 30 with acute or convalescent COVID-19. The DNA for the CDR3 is TGTGCCAGCTCACCACCCCTCGGGGGGGAAGGGTACACTGAAGCTTTCTTT. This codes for CASSPPLGGEGYTEAFF.